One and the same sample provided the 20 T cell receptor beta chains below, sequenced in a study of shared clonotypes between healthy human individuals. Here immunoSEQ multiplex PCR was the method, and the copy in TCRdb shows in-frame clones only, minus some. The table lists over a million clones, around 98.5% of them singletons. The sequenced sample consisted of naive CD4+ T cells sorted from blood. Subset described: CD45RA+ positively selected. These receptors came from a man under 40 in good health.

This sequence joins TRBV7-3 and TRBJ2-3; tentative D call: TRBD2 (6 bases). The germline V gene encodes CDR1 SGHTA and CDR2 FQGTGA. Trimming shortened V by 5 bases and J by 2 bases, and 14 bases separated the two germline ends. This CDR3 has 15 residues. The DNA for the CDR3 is TGTGCCAGCAGCCTGGCCGGGACTCCCACAGATACGCAGTATTTT. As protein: CASSLAGTPTDTQYF.

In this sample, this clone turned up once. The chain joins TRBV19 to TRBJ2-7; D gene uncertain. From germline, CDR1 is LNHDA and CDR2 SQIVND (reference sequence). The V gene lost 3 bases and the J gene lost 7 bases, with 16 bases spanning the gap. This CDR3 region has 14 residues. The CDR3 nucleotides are TGTGCCAGTAGTATTCCCGAGGTCGGTGGTGAGCAGTACTTC. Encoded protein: CASSIPEVGGEQYF.

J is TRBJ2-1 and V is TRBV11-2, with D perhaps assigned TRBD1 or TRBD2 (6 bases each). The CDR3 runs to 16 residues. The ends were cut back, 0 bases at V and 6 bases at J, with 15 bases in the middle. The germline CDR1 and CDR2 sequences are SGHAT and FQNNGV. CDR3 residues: CASSLDFRGAGNEQFF. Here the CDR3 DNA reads TGTGCCAGCAGCTTAGATTTCAGGGGAGCGGGCAATGAGCAGTTCTTC. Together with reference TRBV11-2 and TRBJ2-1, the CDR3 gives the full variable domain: EAGVAQSPRYKIIEKRQSVAFWCNPISGHATLYWYQQILGQGPKLLIQFQNNGVVDDSQLPKDRFSAERLKGVDSTLKIQPAKLEDSAVYLCASSLDFRGAGNEQFFGPGTRLTVL.

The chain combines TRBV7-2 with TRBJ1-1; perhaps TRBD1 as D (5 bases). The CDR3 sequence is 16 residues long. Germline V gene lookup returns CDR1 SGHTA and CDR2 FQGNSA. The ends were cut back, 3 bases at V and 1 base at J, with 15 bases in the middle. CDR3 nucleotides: TGTGCCAGCAGCTTTCAGTATGGGACTGCGAACACTGAAGCTTTCTTT. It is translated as CASSFQYGTANTEAFF.

The CDR3 nucleotides are TGCGCCAGCAGCCAAGGCCCGGGACTAGCGGGAGGCTGGGACACCGGGGAGCTGTTTTTT. Translating gives CASSQGPGLAGGWDTGELFF. The rearrangement joins TRBV4-1 to TRBJ2-2; 15 bases map to TRBD2. The V gene end was trimmed by 1 base and the J gene end by 3 bases; junction bases not matched to a gene: 9. From germline, CDR1 is MGHRA and CDR2 YSYEKL. This CDR3 spans 20 amino acids.

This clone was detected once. CDR3 DNA: TGCGCCAGCAGAGAGGGACAGGGATCCTACGAGCAGTACTTC. Translating it yields CASREGQGSYEQYF. This rearrangement joins TRBV10-1 to TRBJ2-7; 9 positions match TRBD1. The CDR3 runs 14 residues. V shed 6 bases, J shed 1 base, and the junction held 4 bases outside the gene matches. Germline V gives CDR1 WNHNN, CDR2 SYGVQD (reference sequence).

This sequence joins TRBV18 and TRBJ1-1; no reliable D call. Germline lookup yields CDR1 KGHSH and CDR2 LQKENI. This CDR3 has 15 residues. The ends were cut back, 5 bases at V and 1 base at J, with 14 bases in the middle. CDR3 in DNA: TGTGCCAGCTCAACGGGCCTCGCACGGAACACTGAAGCTTTCTTT. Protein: CASSTGLARNTEAFF.

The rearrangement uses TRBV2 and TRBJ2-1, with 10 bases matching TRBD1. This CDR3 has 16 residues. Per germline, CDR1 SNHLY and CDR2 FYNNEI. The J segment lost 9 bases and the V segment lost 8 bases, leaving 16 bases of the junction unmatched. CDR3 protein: CASRLSPGQGTGEQFF. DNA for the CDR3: TGTGCCAGCCGGTTATCCCCGGGACAGGGGACGGGTGAGCAGTTCTTC. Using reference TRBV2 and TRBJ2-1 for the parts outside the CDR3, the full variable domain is EPEVTQTPSHQVTQMGQEVILRCVPISNHLYFYWYRQILGQKVEFLVSFYNNEISEKSEIFDDQFSVERPDGSNFTLKIRSTKLEDSAMYFCASRLSPGQGTGEQFFGPGTRLTVL.

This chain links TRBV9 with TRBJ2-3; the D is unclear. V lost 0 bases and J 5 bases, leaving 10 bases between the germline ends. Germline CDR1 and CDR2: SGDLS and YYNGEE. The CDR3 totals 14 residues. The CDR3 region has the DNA TGTGCCAGCAGCGTAGAGGGTTTAATAGATACGCAGTATTTT. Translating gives CASSVEGLIDTQYF.

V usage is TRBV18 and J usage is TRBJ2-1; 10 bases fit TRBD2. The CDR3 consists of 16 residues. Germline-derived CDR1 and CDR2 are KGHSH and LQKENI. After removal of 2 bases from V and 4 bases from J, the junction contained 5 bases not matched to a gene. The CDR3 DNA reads TGTGCCAGCTCACCAACCTGGACTAGCGGTTACAATGAGCAGTTCTTC. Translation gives CASSPTWTSGYNEQFF.

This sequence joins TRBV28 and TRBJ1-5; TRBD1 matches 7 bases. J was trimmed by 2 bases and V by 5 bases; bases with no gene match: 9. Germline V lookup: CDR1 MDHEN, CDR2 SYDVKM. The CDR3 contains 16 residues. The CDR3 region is CASSPMTGLGNQPQHF. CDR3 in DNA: TGTGCCAGCAGTCCTATGACAGGGTTGGGCAATCAGCCCCAGCATTTT.

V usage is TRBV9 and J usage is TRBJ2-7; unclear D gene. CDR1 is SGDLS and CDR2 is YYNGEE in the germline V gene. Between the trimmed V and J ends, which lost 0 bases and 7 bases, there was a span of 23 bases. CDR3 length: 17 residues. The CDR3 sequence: CASSVDPQRGRNGEQYF. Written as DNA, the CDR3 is TGTGCCAGCAGCGTAGATCCCCAACGCGGACGTAATGGGGAGCAGTACTTC.

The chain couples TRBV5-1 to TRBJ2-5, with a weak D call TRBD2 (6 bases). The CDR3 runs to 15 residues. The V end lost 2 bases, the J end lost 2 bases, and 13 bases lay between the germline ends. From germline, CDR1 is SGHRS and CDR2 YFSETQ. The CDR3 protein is CASSFVAAGQETQYF. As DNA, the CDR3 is TGCGCCAGCAGCTTCGTTGCGGCGGGGCAAGAGACCCAGTACTTC.

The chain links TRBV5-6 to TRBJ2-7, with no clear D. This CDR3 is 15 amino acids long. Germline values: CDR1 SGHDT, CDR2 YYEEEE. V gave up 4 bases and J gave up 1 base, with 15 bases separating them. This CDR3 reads CASSDFPLDSYEQYF. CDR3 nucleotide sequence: TGTGCCAGCAGCGATTTTCCCCTAGATTCCTACGAGCAGTACTTC.

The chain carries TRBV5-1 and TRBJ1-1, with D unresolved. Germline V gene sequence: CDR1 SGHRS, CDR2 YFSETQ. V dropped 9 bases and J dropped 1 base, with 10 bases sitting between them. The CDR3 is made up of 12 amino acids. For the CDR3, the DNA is TGCGCCACTACCGAGGGGAACACTGAAGCTTTCTTT. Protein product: CATTEGNTEAFF.

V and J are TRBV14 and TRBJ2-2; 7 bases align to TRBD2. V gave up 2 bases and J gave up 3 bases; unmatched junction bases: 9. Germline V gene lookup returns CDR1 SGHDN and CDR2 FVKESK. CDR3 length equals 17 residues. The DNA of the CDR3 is TGTGCCAGCAGCCAATTTAAGACTAGCAGGGACACCGGGGAGCTGTTTTTT. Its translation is CASSQFKTSRDTGELFF.

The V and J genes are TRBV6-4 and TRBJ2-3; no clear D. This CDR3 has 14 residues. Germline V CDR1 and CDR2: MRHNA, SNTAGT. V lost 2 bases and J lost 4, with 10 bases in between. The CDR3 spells CASSDPSVSDTQYF. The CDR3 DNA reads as TGTGCCAGCAGTGACCCCTCCGTATCAGATACGCAGTATTTT.

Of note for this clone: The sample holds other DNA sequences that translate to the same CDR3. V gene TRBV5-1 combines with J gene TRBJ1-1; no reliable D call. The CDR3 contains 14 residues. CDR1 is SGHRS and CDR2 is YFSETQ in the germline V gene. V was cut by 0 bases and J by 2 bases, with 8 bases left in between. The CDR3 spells CASSLVPGNTEAFF. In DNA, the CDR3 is TGCGCCAGCAGCTTGGTGCCGGGAAACACTGAAGCTTTCTTT.

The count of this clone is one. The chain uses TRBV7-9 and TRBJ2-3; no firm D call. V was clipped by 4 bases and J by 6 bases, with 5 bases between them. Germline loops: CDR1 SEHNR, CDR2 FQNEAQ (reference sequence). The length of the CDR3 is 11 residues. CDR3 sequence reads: CASSYGDTQYF. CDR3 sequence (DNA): TGTGCCAGCAGCTACGGGGATACGCAGTATTTT.

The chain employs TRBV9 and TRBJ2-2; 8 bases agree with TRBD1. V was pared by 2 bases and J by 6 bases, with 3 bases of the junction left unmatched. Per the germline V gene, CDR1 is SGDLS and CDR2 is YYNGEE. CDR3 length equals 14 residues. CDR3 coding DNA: TGTGCCAGCAGCGTGACAGGGGCCCCCGGGGAGCTGTTTTTT. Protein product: CASSVTGAPGELFF.